A single sample is the source of the 9 T cell receptor beta chains below, sequenced in a study of blood T cell repertoires in COVID-19. Assay used: immunoSEQ multiplex PCR; TCRdb lists only in-frame clones, some missing. The repertoire holds about 140,000 clones, with over 80% as singletons. Sequencing input: peripheral blood. These receptors were taken from a woman in her forties or fifties with acute or convalescent COVID-19.

In its sample, this clone was seen once. The rearrangement joins TRBV3-1 (or the pseudogene TRBV3-2) to TRBJ2-7; TRBD1 aligns across 10 bases. Losses at the gene ends were 3 bases for V and 3 bases for J; bases not matched to a gene: 8. The CDR3 extends over 16 amino acids. Germline CDR1 reads LGHDT; CDR2 reads YNNKEL (reference sequence). Written as DNA, the CDR3 is TGTGCCAGCAGCCACCTCCGGGGGACAGGGGTCTACGAGCAGTACTTC. This codes for CASSHLRGTGVYEQYF.

The chain is built from TRBV5-4 and TRBJ2-2, with D perhaps TRBD1 (5 bases). V dropped 2 bases and J dropped 6 bases, with 14 bases sitting between them. CDR3 length equals 15 residues. Germline V gene lookup returns CDR1 SGHNT and CDR2 YYREEE (reference sequence). CDR3 sequence: CASSFGASLPGELFF. The CDR3 region has the DNA TGTGCCAGCAGCTTTGGGGCATCGCTACCCGGGGAGCTGTTTTTT. The variable domain in full, completed from reference TRBV5-4 and TRBJ2-2, reads ETGVTQSPTHLIKTRGQQVTLRCSSQSGHNTVSWYQQALGQGPQFIFQYYREEENGRGNFPPRFSGLQFPNYSSELNVNALELDDSALYLCASSFGASLPGELFFGEGSRLTVL.

The gene calls are TRBV3-1 (or the pseudogene TRBV3-2) and TRBJ1-2; D possibly corresponds to TRBD1 (5 bases). Germline V gene data show CDR1 as LGHDT and CDR2 as YNNKEL (reference sequence). Trimming shortened V by 1 base and J by 4 bases, and 16 bases separated the two germline ends. The CDR3 length is 16 residues. Here the CDR3 reads CASSQASAGRGYGYTF. The DNA of the CDR3 is TGTGCCAGCAGCCAAGCCTCAGCAGGGAGGGGCTATGGCTACACCTTC.

The rearrangement links TRBV20-1 to TRBJ1-4, with unresolved D. CDR3 length equals 11 residues. The germline gives CDR1 DFQATT, CDR2 SNEGSKA (reference sequence). Trimming pared 6 bases from V and 7 bases from J, leaving 9 bases between. The chain's CDR3 is CSAGRSEKLFF. The CDR3 DNA is TGCAGTGCGGGCAGAAGTGAAAAACTGTTTTTT.

The chain uses TRBV27 and TRBJ2-1; 14 bases align to TRBD2. V shed 2 bases and J 8 bases; nucleotides not matched to a gene: 2. Per the germline V gene, CDR1 is MNHEY and CDR2 is SMNVEV (reference sequence). The CDR3 length is 15 residues. The CDR3 coding sequence is TGTGCCAGCAGTTTAGGGACTAGCGGGAGCCATGAGCAGTTCTTC. Its translation is CASSLGTSGSHEQFF.

The table lists this clone with a few counts. The chain carries TRBV19 and TRBJ1-2; the D is unclear. Between the trimmed V and J ends, which lost 7 bases and 5 bases, there was a span of 8 bases. The CDR3 contains 11 residues. Germline values: CDR1 LNHDA, CDR2 SQIVND (reference sequence). The CDR3 DNA is TGTGCCAGTATAGGGAGATATGGCTACACCTTC. The encoded protein is CASIGRYGYTF.

V usage is TRBV27 and J usage is TRBJ1-2; 9 bases agree with TRBD1. Germline assignment: CDR1 MNHEY and CDR2 SMNVEV (reference sequence). CDR3 length equals 16 residues. V dropped 4 bases and J dropped 4; count of bases not matched to a gene: 10. The CDR3 here is CASSSSGQGRGYGYTF. CDR3 nucleotides: TGTGCCAGCAGTTCCTCGGGACAGGGTAGAGGCTATGGCTACACCTTC.

This rearrangement joins TRBV4-2 to TRBJ2-2, with 11 positions matching TRBD2. After removal of 2 bases from V and 2 bases from J, the junction contained 7 bases not matched to a gene. The length of the CDR3 is 18 residues. CDR1 is LGHNA, CDR2 YNFKEQ, per germline. The CDR3 DNA follows: TGTGCCAGCAGCCAACTCCACCTAGCGGGGGGAAACACCGGGGAGCTGTTTTTT. Translation: CASSQLHLAGGNTGELFF.

This clone has a handful of counts. This chain joins TRBV7-9 and TRBJ1-5, with D uncertain. This CDR3 region has 14 residues. Germline loops: CDR1 SEHNR, CDR2 FQNEAQ (reference sequence). Trimming shortened V by 4 bases and J by 0 bases, and 7 bases separated the two germline ends. The CDR3 sequence: CASSWSDSNQPQHF. CDR3 DNA sequence: TGTGCCAGCAGCTGGAGTGATAGCAATCAGCCCCAGCATTTT.